This T cell receptor (beta chain) is drawn from a study of vaccination and CD4 T cells after COVID-19. Study context: Median time from COVID diagnosis to post-COVID sampling was more than 95 days (35 to 161). Whole-study findings and limits: Looking at convalescent patients, 304 of their 307 vaccine-specific clones were spike mono-reactive. Convalescent patients gained a median about 85% of their reactive clones only post-vaccination.

Treatment in this sample: approximately nine-day PBMC culture with coronavirus spike peptide pools or control peptides (ViraFEST assay). Sequence data for DNA of cultured CD4+ T cells were generated by the Oncomine TCR Beta short-read assay. Extraction of genomic DNA was performed on cultured CD4+ T cells. TCRdb called the PCR reads again in MiXCR, with one record for every CDR3 protein. The sample lists approximately 13,000 distinct CDR3 sequences, less than 70% occurring once. Turning to this clonotype: The target antigen is unknown. The final CDR3 position lacks the conserved phenylalanine or tryptophan, pointing to a likely read error.

This receptor was obtained from a human donor who had recovered from COVID-19. The sequenced sample was CD4+ T cells from blood, cultured in vitro.

In nucleotides, the CDR3 is TGCAGTGCTAGAGGTACAGGGGGCATATACGAGCAGTACCTC. Translating it yields CSARGTGGIYEQYL. The chain uses TRBV20-1 and TRBJ2-7; 9 bases align to TRBD1. Germline values: CDR1 DFQATT, CDR2 SNEGSKA (reference sequence). The CDR3 consists of 14 residues. Trimming removed 1 base from V and 4 bases from J; junction bases left unmatched: 5.